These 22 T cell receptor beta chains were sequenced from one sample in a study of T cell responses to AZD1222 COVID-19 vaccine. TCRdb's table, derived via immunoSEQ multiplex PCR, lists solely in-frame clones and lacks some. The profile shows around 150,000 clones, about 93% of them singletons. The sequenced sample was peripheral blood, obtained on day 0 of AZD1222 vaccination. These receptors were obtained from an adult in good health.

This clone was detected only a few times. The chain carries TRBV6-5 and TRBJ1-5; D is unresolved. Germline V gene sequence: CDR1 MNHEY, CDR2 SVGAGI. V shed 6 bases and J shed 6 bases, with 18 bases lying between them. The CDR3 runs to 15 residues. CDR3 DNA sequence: TGTGCCAGCAGCTGGGAGGTCGTGGGGAGTCAGCCCCAGCATTTT. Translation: CASSWEVVGSQPQHF.

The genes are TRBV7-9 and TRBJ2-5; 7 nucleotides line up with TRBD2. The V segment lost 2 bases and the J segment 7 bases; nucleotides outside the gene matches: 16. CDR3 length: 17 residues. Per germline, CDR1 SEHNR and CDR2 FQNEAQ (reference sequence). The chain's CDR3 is CASSLRVIAGPSGTQYF. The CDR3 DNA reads TGTGCCAGCAGCTTAAGGGTCATAGCGGGCCCTTCGGGGACCCAGTACTTC.

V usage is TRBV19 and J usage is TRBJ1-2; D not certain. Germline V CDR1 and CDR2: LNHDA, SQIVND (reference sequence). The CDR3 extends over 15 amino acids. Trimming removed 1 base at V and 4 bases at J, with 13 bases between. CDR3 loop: CASSIAAGDGYGYTF. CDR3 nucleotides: TGTGCCAGTAGTATAGCGGCAGGTGACGGCTATGGCTACACCTTC.

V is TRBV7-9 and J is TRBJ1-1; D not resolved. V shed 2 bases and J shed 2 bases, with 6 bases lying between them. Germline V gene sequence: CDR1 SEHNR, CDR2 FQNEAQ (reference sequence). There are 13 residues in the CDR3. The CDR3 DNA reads TGTGCCAGCAGCTTATCCAGAAACACTGAAGCTTTCTTT. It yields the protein CASSLSRNTEAFF.

The CDR3 region has the DNA TGTGCCACCAGCAGATCCTTGTCGGGGGGGTTTTCACCCCTCCACTTT. It translates to CATSRSLSGGFSPLHF. The chain employs TRBV15 and TRBJ1-6, with D perhaps matching TRBD1 (5 bases). The V end was cut by 2 bases, the J end by 9 bases, with 17 bases between. The germline gives CDR1 LNHNV, CDR2 YYDKDF (reference sequence). The CDR3 runs to 16 residues. Full variable domain (rest looked up from reference TRBV15 and TRBJ1-6): DAMVIQNPRYQVTQFGKPVTLSCSQTLNHNVMYWYQQKSSQAPKLLFHYYDKDFNNEADTPDNFQSRRPNTSFCFLDIRSPGLGDTAMYLCATSRSLSGGFSPLHFGNGTRLTVT.

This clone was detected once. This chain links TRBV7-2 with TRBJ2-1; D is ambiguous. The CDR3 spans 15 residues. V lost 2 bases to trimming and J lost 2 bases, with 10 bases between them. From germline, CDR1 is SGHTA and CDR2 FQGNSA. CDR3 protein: CASSLSRTAYNEQFF. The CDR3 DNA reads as TGTGCCAGCAGCTTAAGCCGGACGGCCTACAATGAGCAGTTCTTC.

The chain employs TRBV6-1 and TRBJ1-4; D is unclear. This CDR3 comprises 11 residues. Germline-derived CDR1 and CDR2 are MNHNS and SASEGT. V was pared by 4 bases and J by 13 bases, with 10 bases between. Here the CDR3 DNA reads TGTGCCAGCAGTGCCGCCCTTTTACTGTTTTTT. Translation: CASSAALLLFF.

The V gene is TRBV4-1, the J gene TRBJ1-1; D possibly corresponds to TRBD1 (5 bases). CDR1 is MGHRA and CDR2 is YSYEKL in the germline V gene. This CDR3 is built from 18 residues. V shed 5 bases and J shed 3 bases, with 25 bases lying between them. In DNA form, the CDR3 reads TGCGCCAGCAGCTCCCAGGATCCCCGGGGGTATTGGGACACTGAAGCTTTCTTT. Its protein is CASSSQDPRGYWDTEAFF.

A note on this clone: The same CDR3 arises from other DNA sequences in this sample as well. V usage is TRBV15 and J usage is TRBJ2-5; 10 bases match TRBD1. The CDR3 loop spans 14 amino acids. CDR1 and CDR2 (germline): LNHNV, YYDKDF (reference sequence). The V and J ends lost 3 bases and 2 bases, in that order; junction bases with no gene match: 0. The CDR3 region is CATSRDRGQETQYF. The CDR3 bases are TGTGCCACCAGCAGGGACAGGGGGCAAGAGACCCAGTACTTC. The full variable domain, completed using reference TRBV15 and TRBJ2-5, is DAMVIQNPRYQVTQFGKPVTLSCSQTLNHNVMYWYQQKSSQAPKLLFHYYDKDFNNEADTPDNFQSRRPNTSFCFLDIRSPGLGDTAMYLCATSRDRGQETQYFGPGTRLLVL.

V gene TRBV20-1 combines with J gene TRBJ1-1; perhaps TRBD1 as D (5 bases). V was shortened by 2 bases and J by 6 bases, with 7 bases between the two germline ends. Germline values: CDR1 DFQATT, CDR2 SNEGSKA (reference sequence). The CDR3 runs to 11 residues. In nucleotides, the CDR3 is TGCAGTGCTAGACTGACAGCTGAAGCTTTCTTT. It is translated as CSARLTAEAFF.

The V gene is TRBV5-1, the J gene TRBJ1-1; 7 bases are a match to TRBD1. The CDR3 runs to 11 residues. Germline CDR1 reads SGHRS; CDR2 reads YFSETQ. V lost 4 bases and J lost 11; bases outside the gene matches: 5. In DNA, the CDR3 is TGCGCCAGCAGCGCGGGACAGCGGGCTTTCTTT. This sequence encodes CASSAGQRAFF.

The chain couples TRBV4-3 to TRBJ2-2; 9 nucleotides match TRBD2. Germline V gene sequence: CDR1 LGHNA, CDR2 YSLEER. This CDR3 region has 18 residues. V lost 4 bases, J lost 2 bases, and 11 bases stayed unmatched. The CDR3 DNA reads TGCGCCAGCAGCCTTATGAGTCTAGCGGGACATAACACCGGGGAGCTGTTTTTT. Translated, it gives CASSLMSLAGHNTGELFF.

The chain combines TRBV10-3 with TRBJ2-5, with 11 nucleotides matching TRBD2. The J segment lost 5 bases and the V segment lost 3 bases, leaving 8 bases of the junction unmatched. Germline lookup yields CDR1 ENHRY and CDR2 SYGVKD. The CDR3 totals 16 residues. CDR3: CAISEGIAGGQETQYF. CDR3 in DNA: TGTGCCATCAGTGAAGGAATAGCGGGGGGGCAGGAGACCCAGTACTTC.

Written as DNA, the CDR3 is TGTGCCACCACCCCTCCAGCGGGAAGGACAGGGACCCAGTACTTC. It codes for CATTPPAGRTGTQYF. The J gene is TRBJ2-5, the V gene TRBV5-8; TRBD1 or TRBD2 may be the D gene (7 bases each). V lost 9 bases, J lost 7 bases, and 25 bases lay in between. From germline, CDR1 is SGHTS and CDR2 YDEGEE. This CDR3 is built from 15 residues.

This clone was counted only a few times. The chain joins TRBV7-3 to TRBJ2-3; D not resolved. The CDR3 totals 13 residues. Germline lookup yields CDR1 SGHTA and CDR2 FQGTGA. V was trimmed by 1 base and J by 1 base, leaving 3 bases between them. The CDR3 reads CASSLIGTDTQYF. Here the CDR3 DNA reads TGTGCCAGCAGCTTAATTGGCACAGATACGCAGTATTTT.

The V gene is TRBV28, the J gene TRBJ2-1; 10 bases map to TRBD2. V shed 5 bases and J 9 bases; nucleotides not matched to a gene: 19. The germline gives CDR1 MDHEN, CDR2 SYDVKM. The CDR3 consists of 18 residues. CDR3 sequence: CASSPVPGLATPGGEQFF. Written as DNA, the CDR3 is TGTGCCAGCAGTCCAGTCCCGGGACTAGCGACCCCCGGGGGTGAGCAGTTCTTC.

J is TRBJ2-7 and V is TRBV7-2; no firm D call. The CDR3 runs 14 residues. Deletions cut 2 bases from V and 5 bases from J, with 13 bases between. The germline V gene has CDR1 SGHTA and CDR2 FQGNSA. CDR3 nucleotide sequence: TGTGCCAGCAGCTTATGGTGGCCTTTCCACGAGCAGTACGTC. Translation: CASSLWWPFHEQYV.

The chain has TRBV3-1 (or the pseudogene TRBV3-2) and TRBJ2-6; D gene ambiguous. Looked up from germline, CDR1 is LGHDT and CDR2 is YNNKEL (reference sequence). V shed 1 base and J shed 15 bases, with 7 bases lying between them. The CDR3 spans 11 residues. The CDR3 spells CASSQGRSLTF. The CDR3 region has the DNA TGTGCCAGCAGCCAAGGTCGTTCCCTGACTTTC.

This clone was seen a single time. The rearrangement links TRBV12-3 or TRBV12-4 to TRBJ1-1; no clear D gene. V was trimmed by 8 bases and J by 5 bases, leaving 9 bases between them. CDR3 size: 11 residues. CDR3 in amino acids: CASGRSTEAFF. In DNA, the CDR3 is TGTGCCAGCGGGCGGAGTACTGAAGCTTTCTTT.

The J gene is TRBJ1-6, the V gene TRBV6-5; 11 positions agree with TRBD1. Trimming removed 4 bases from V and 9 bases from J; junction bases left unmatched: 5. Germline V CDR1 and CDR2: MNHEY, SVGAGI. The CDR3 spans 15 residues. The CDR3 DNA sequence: TGTGCCAGCAGTTTAGGGGGACAGGGGGGTTCACCCCTCCACTTT. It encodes CASSLGGQGGSPLHF.

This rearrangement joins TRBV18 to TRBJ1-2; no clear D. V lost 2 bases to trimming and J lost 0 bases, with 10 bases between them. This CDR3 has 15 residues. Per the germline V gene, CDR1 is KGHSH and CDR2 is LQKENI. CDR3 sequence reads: CASSPGEGANYGYTF. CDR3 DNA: TGTGCCAGCTCACCAGGAGAAGGCGCTAACTATGGCTACACCTTC.

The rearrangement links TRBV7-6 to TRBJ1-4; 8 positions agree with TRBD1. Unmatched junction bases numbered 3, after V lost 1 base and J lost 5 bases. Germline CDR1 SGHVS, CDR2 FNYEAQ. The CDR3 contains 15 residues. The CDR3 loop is CASSLGTGQNEKLFF. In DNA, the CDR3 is TGTGCCAGCAGCTTAGGGACAGGGCAAAATGAAAAACTGTTTTTT.